These 28 T cell receptor beta chains were sequenced from one sample in a study of low-dose radiotherapy and immunotherapy resistance in tumors. The time point here: before trial treatment. TRAV- and TRBV-specific primers primed first-strand cDNA, covering alpha and beta chains. Amplification, which lasted 15 to 20 PCR cycles, used a constant-region primer and V-primer adapter to amplify TCRs. TCRdb analysed the reads with MiXCR anew, one entry per CDR3 protein. The repertoire holds 55,000 to 80,000 distinct CDR3 sequences, approximately 26% seen once, with 5.5% to 8.5% in the top ten. The sequenced sample was PBMCs, obtained before treatment. These TCRs come from a male donor with rectosigmoid adenocarcinoma.

V gene TRBV7-2 combines with J gene TRBJ2-2; possibly TRBD1 or TRBD2 for D (6 bases each). V was pared by 1 base and J by 6 bases, with 15 bases between. This CDR3 has 16 amino acids. CDR1 and CDR2 (germline): SGHTA, FQGNSA. This CDR3 reads CASSLGQGRSSGELFF. The CDR3 DNA reads TGTGCCAGCAGCTTAGGGCAGGGGAGGTCATCCGGGGAGCTGTTTTTT.

Comment on this clonotype: Given a much more abundant clone one base away, this may be a read error. The genes are TRBV5-3 and TRBJ1-1; D not resolved. TRBV5-3 is given ORF status, its function remaining uncertain. This CDR3 contains 13 residues. With 8 bases removed from V and 4 bases from J, the gap between germline ends came to 15 bases. The DNA of the CDR3 is TGTGCCAGCCTCCGGGATGCGACCACTGAAGCTTTCTTT. Protein sequence: CASLRDATTEAFF.

This clonotype has ten or more counts. The chain combines TRBV24-1 with TRBJ2-2, with D perhaps matching TRBD1 (6 bases). This CDR3 contains 16 residues. Germline values: CDR1 KGHDR, CDR2 SFDVKD. Trimming cost V 1 base and J 4 bases, with 12 bases left between them. CDR3 in DNA: TGTGCCACCAGTGATTTAACGCAGGGGAGCACCGGGGAGCTGTTTTTT. Protein product: CATSDLTQGSTGELFF.

Many counts were recorded for this clonotype. The chain uses TRBV28 and TRBJ2-2; TRBD2 matches 8 bases. J gave up 6 bases and V 5 bases, and 17 bases lay outside the gene matches. The CDR3 totals 18 residues. Germline loops: CDR1 MDHEN, CDR2 SYDVKM. CDR3 protein: CASSEYPPGLDRPGELFF. The CDR3 DNA follows: TGTGCCAGCAGTGAATACCCGCCGGGACTAGATCGCCCCGGGGAGCTGTTTTTT. Full variable domain (outside the CDR3, taken from reference TRBV28 and TRBJ2-2): DVKVTQSSRYLVKRTGEKVFLECVQDMDHENMFWYRQDPGLGLRLIYFSYDVKMKEKGDIPEGYSVSREKKERFSLILESASTNQTSMYLCASSEYPPGLDRPGELFFGEGSRLTVL.

Remarks on this clonotype: This likely came from a read error, as a far larger clone is one base away. The J gene is TRBJ2-5, the V gene TRBV29-1; a weak D match, TRBD2 (5 bases). V dropped 4 bases and J dropped 11 bases, with 26 bases sitting between them. The length of the CDR3 is 15 residues. Germline CDR1 and CDR2: SQVTM and ANQGSEA. As DNA, the CDR3 is TGCAGCGTTGTGGAGGTCGGATCCGTCTACAATGAGCAGTACTTC. As protein: CSVVEVGSVYNEQYF.

Regarding this clonotype: It is likely a read error: a sequence one base away is far more abundant. This chain links TRBV6-9 with TRBJ2-6; D unclear. CDR1 and CDR2 from the germline V gene are MNHGY and SVAAGI. The CDR3 loop spans 16 amino acids. In DNA form, the CDR3 reads TGTGCCAGCAGTTATCATGCGGCCTCTTGGGCCAACGTCCTGACTTTC. It specifies CASSYHAASWANVLTF.

This clonotype was counted ten times or more. The rearrangement links TRBV4-3 to TRBJ2-5, with 11 bases aligning to TRBD2. The CDR3 is 16 residues long. Germline V gene sequence: CDR1 LGHNA, CDR2 YSLEER. Germline trimming cut 2 bases from V and 5 bases from J; bases unmatched to any gene: 7. CDR3 residues: CASSQFLAGGPETQYF. In DNA form, the CDR3 reads TGCGCCAGCAGCCAATTTTTAGCGGGAGGGCCTGAGACCCAGTACTTC.

This clonotype was found a few times. The chain carries TRBV20-1 and TRBJ2-1, with 16 bases identical to TRBD2. The CDR3 has 15 amino acids. Germline CDR1 reads DFQATT; CDR2 reads SNEGSKA (reference sequence). The ends lost 6 bases at V and 4 bases at J; junction bases unmatched: 3. The CDR3 DNA follows: TGCAGTGCCCTGGGACTAGCGGGAGGGTACAATGAGCAGTTCTTC. Translation: CSALGLAGGYNEQFF.

This clonotype was observed at least ten times. The rearrangement links TRBV6-2 or TRBV6-3 to TRBJ1-5; 7 bases fit TRBD1. This CDR3 contains 14 residues. The trim removed 7 bases at V and 2 bases at J, leaving 5 bases unmatched. Germline V lookup: CDR1 MNHEY, CDR2 SVGEGT. The CDR3 region has the DNA TGTGCCAGCAAAGAGGGGGCTGGCAATCAGCCCCAGCATTTT. Translation gives CASKEGAGNQPQHF.

This clonotype was observed many times. This chain links TRBV4-3 with TRBJ2-2; perhaps D is TRBD1 or TRBD2 (7 bases each). CDR3 length equals 15 residues. V was shortened by 4 bases and J by 6 bases, with 15 bases between the two germline ends. The germline V gene encodes CDR1 LGHNA and CDR2 YSLEER. The CDR3 DNA is TGCGCCAGCAGCCTTCAGGGGGGGGCGGCCGGGGAGCTGTTTTTT. This encodes CASSLQGGAAGELFF.

V and J are TRBV19 and TRBJ1-1; TRBD1 might be the D (5 bases). Trimming pared 6 bases from V and 11 bases from J, leaving 22 bases between. CDR3 size: 14 residues. Per the germline V gene, CDR1 is LNHDA and CDR2 is SQIVND (reference sequence). CDR3 DNA sequence: TGTGCCAGTAGCGGGACGAGGAATACGGATTGGGCTTTCTTT. It encodes CASSGTRNTDWAFF.

This clonotype was detected many times. This sequence joins TRBV20-1 and TRBJ1-2, with 8 bases that match TRBD1. The CDR3 runs to 14 residues. V gave up 6 bases and J gave up 6 bases; unmatched junction bases: 12. From germline, CDR1 is DFQATT and CDR2 SNEGSKA (reference sequence). CDR3 residues: CSATRGTGLDGYTF. The CDR3, as DNA: TGCAGTGCAACCAGAGGGACAGGACTAGATGGCTACACCTTC.

The chain links TRBV24-1 to TRBJ2-3; 8 bases are shared with TRBD2. With 6 bases clipped from V and 3 bases from J, the junction kept 7 bases outside the gene matches. CDR3 size: 15 residues. Germline CDR1 reads KGHDR; CDR2 reads SFDVKD. In nucleotides, the CDR3 is TGTGCCACCAGTCAAAGCGGGAGCGGAACAGATACGCAGTATTTT. Encoded protein: CATSQSGSGTDTQYF.

This clonotype was counted many times. V gene TRBV5-1 combines with J gene TRBJ2-1; TRBD2 is a possible D gene (5 bases). Germline-derived CDR1 and CDR2 are SGHRS and YFSETQ. CDR3 length equals 14 residues. Between the trimmed V and J ends, which lost 0 bases and 7 bases, there was a span of 11 bases. The CDR3 bases are TGCGCCAGCAGCTTGGCGGACTCTAGGAATGAGCAGTTCTTC. Protein: CASSLADSRNEQFF. The full variable domain, rest sourced from reference TRBV5-1 and TRBJ2-1, is KAGVTQTPRYLIKTRGQQVTLSCSPISGHRSVSWYQQTPGQGLQFLFEYFSETQRNKGNFPGRFSGRQFSNSRSEMNVSTLELGDSALYLCASSLADSRNEQFFGPGTRLTVL.

This clonotype is deemed medium-sized. The chain couples TRBV12-3 or TRBV12-4 to TRBJ1-4; D possibly corresponds to TRBD1 (5 bases). V lost 2 bases and J 7 bases, leaving 11 bases between the germline ends. The CDR3 is 14 residues long. The CDR3, as DNA: TGTGCCAGCAGTTTACTCGGGGCGGGTGAAAAACTGTTTTTT. Amino acids: CASSLLGAGEKLFF.

This clonotype was picked up many times. The gene calls are TRBV7-2 and TRBJ1-6; 11 bases line up with TRBD1. With 0 bases clipped from V and 7 bases from J, the junction kept 5 bases outside the gene matches. The CDR3 is 17 amino acids. CDR1 SGHTA and CDR2 FQGNSA come from the germline V gene. The CDR3 protein is CASSLARGTGGNSPLHF. DNA for the CDR3: TGTGCCAGCAGCTTAGCCAGGGGGACAGGGGGAAATTCACCCCTCCACTTT.

This clonotype was recorded at least ten times. J is TRBJ2-2 and V is TRBV4-2; unclear D gene. Germline CDR1 reads LGHNA; CDR2 reads YNFKEQ. The V and J ends lost 4 bases and 0 bases respectively, with 12 bases between them. CDR3 length: 16 residues. The chain's CDR3 is CASSPLVLSNTGELFF. Here the CDR3 DNA reads TGTGCCAGCAGCCCCTTGGTTCTTTCGAACACCGGGGAGCTGTTTTTT.

The table lists this clonotype with many counts. J is TRBJ1-2 and V is TRBV18; TRBD1 is a possible D gene (6 bases). CDR1 is KGHSH and CDR2 is LQKENI in the germline V gene. V lost 2 bases, J lost 8 bases, and 12 bases lay in between. The CDR3 extends over 13 amino acids. The chain's CDR3 is CASSPTGSGGYTF. The CDR3 nucleotides read TGTGCCAGCTCACCAACAGGGTCTGGCGGCTACACCTTC.

V and J are TRBV19 and TRBJ1-5; 7 bases fit TRBD1. Germline V lookup: CDR1 LNHDA, CDR2 SQIVND (reference sequence). The ends lost 7 bases at V and 4 bases at J; junction bases unmatched: 7. CDR3 length: 14 amino acids. The CDR3 region is CASTWDSSNQPQHF. Written as DNA, the CDR3 is TGTGCCAGTACCTGGGACAGTAGTAATCAGCCCCAGCATTTT.

Judged by abundance, this clonotype is medium-sized. The chain links TRBV4-1 to TRBJ1-4; TRBD1 agrees at 9 bases. V trimming: 4 bases; J trimming: 5 bases; junction bases outside the gene matches: 11. This CDR3 spans 17 amino acids. Looked up from germline, CDR1 is MGHRA and CDR2 is YSYEKL. CDR3 region: CASSLRGAGTGNEKLFF. The CDR3, as DNA: TGCGCCAGCAGCCTCCGAGGAGCCGGGACAGGGAATGAAAAACTGTTTTTT.

In this sample, this clonotype turned up many times. The chain has TRBV6-2 or TRBV6-3 and TRBJ1-5, with unresolved D. Germline V gives CDR1 MNHEY, CDR2 SVGEGT. The CDR3 is made up of 14 amino acids. The V gene lost 2 bases and the J gene lost 0 bases, with 5 bases spanning the gap. This CDR3 is CASSYAGSNQPQHF. The CDR3 DNA reads TGTGCCAGCAGTTACGCGGGTAGCAATCAGCCCCAGCATTTT.

This clonotype was seen more than once but under ten times. J is TRBJ1-1 and V is TRBV5-1; TRBD1 is a possible D gene (6 bases). The germline V gene has CDR1 SGHRS and CDR2 YFSETQ. Deletions cut 2 bases from V and 0 bases from J, with 8 bases between. This CDR3 has 14 amino acids. CDR3 bases: TGCGCCAGCAGCTTAACAGGGTTGAACACTGAAGCTTTCTTT. As protein: CASSLTGLNTEAFF.

By share, this clonotype counts as medium-sized. V is TRBV6-6 and J is TRBJ2-2; the D call may be TRBD1 or TRBD2 (5 bases each). Per the germline V gene, CDR1 is MNHNY and CDR2 is SVGAGI (reference sequence). The CDR3 loop spans 14 amino acids. With 2 bases removed from V and 1 base from J, the gap between germline ends came to 5 bases. The CDR3, as DNA: TGTGCCAGCAGTTACGGGGGGAACACCGGGGAGCTGTTTTTT. It specifies CASSYGGNTGELFF.

A remark on this clonotype: Only one base separates this from a far larger clonotype, so it likely reflects a read error. V usage is TRBV27 and J usage is TRBJ2-7; TRBD2 matches at 12 bases. Germline lookup yields CDR1 MNHEY and CDR2 SMNVEV (reference sequence). This CDR3 spans 14 amino acids. V shed 3 bases and J 7 bases; nucleotides not matched to a gene: 4. CDR3 loop: CASSFLAGGHEQYF. The CDR3 bases are TGTGCCAGCAGTTTTCTAGCGGGAGGGCATGAGCAGTACTTC.

This clonotype was seen only a few times. A far larger clone is only one base removed, so a read error is likely. The rearrangement links TRBV6-2 or TRBV6-3 to TRBJ2-1, with TRBD1 matching over 9 bases. CDR1 is MNHEY, CDR2 SVGEGT, per germline. After removal of 5 bases from V and 10 bases from J, the junction contained 9 bases not matched to a gene. This CDR3 spans 14 amino acids. Written as DNA, the CDR3 is TGTGCCAGCAGTCCTTCAGGGACAGGGAACGAGCAGTTCTTC. This sequence encodes CASSPSGTGNEQFF.

In the case of this clonotype: This likely traces to a read error, being one base from a far larger clone. The CDR3 DNA reads TGCGCCAGCAGCCAAGATTGGGCTCCCTGGGACAATGAGCAGTACTTC. Its translation: CASSQDWAPWDNEQYF. The chain recombines TRBV4-3 with TRBJ2-7, with D possibly being TRBD1 (6 bases). The V gene's germline CDR1 is LGHNA and CDR2 YSLEER. CDR3 size: 16 residues. V dropped 0 bases and J dropped 7 bases, with 19 bases sitting between them.

This clonotype was observed many times. V and J are TRBV18 and TRBJ2-7; 7 nucleotides align to TRBD2. J gave up 6 bases and V 5 bases, and 1 base lay outside the gene matches. This CDR3 comprises 11 residues. From germline, CDR1 is KGHSH and CDR2 LQKENI. The CDR3 spells CASSGEGEQYF. Written as DNA, the CDR3 is TGTGCCAGCTCAGGGGAGGGCGAGCAGTACTTC.

This clonotype is labeled as medium-sized (0.01 to 0.1%). The genes are TRBV28 and TRBJ2-7; TRBD2 is a possible D gene (6 bases). V was clipped by 6 bases and J by 2 bases, with 14 bases between them. The CDR3 sequence is 14 residues long. Per the germline V gene, CDR1 is MDHEN and CDR2 is SYDVKM. CDR3 in DNA: TGTGCCAGCAGAGGCATAGCGGTTACCTACGAGCAGTACTTC. This encodes CASRGIAVTYEQYF.